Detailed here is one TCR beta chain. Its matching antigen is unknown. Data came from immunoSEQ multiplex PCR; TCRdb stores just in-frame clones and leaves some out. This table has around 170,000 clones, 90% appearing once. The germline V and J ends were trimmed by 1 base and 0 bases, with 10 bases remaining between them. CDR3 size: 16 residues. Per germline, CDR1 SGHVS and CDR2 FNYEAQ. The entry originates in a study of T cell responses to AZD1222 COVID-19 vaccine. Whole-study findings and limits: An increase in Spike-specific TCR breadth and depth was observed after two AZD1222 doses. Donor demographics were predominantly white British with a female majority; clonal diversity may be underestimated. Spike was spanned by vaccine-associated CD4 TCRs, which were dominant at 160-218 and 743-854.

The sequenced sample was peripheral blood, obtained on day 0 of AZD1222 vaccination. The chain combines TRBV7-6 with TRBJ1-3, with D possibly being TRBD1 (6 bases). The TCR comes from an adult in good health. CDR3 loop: CASSLEDRSSGNTIYF. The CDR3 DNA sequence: TGTGCCAGCAGCTTAGAGGACAGATCCTCTGGAAACACCATATATTTT.